This T cell receptor beta chain was profiled in a study of blood T cell repertoires in COVID-19. For the study at large: T cells, B-cell-depleted T cells, or PBMCs supplied cDNA or gDNA.

Germline V CDR1 and CDR2: SEHNR, FQNEAQ (reference sequence). There are 14 residues in the CDR3. V lost 5 bases and J lost 3, with 11 bases in between. The assay was immunoSEQ multiplex PCR, and TCRdb's table has in-frame clones only and misses some. The sample has about 120,000 clones, 90% seen once. The sample comprised peripheral blood. The chain recombines TRBV7-9 with TRBJ2-1, with D possibly matching TRBD2 (6 bases). The TCR sequence derives from a human donor with active COVID-19. The donor label of this sample is uncertain. The CDR3 loop is CASSTRDFYNEQFF. For the CDR3, the DNA is TGTGCCAGCAGCACTCGGGACTTCTACAATGAGCAGTTCTTC.